The 18 T cell receptor beta chains presented below share a single source sample, sequenced in a study of shared T cell receptors in the human thymus. TCRdb's table, derived via immunoSEQ multiplex PCR, lists solely in-frame clones and lacks some. This table has roughly 660,000 clones, 88% appearing once. These data also formed part of another study, on human thymus T cells.

Sequenced input: thymocytes. The origin of the receptors is a boy younger than two with a congenital heart defect.

In DNA, the CDR3 is TGTGCCAGCAGCTCGCGAGCCCTAGCTCCTACCTATGACGAGCAGTACTTC. It codes for CASSSRALAPTYDEQYF. This sequence joins TRBV7-8 and TRBJ2-7; TRBD2 might be the D (5 bases). Germline CDR1 and CDR2: SGHVS and FQNEAQ. CDR3 length equals 17 residues. The V end lost 4 bases, the J end lost 5 bases, and 24 bases lay between the germline ends.

The V gene is TRBV18, the J gene TRBJ2-3; D not resolved. Germline CDR1 is KGHSH and CDR2 is LQKENI. This CDR3 has 16 residues. The V gene lost 2 bases and the J gene lost 2 bases, with 14 bases spanning the gap. The CDR3: CASSPDRDSVTDTQYF. CDR3 nucleotides: TGTGCCAGCTCACCAGACCGAGACTCCGTCACAGATACGCAGTATTTT.

The chain has TRBV5-4 and TRBJ2-6; D is perhaps TRBD2 (8 bases). This CDR3 comprises 17 residues. Germline assignment: CDR1 SGHNT and CDR2 YYREEE (reference sequence). V was clipped by 4 bases and J by 3 bases, with 17 bases between them. The CDR3 is CASSPREGASGANVLTF. The CDR3 DNA follows: TGTGCCAGCAGCCCCCGGGAGGGGGCGAGTGGGGCCAACGTCCTGACTTTC. The full variable domain, with the rest looked up from reference TRBV5-4 and TRBJ2-6, is ETGVTQSPTHLIKTRGQQVTLRCSSQSGHNTVSWYQQALGQGPQFIFQYYREEENGRGNFPPRFSGLQFPNYSSELNVNALELDDSALYLCASSPREGASGANVLTFGAGSRLTVL.

V usage is TRBV23-1 and J usage is TRBJ2-1, with 9 bases fitting TRBD2. TRBV23-1 is noted as an ORF with a role that remains uncertain. The CDR3 consists of 17 residues. The J segment lost 5 bases and the V segment lost 4 bases, leaving 12 bases of the junction unmatched. CDR3 loop: CASSPREFSGRNNEQFF. CDR3 nucleotide sequence: TGCGCCAGCAGTCCTCGGGAATTCAGCGGGAGGAACAATGAGCAGTTCTTC.

The gene calls are TRBV11-2 and TRBJ2-1; D ambiguous. Trimming removed 0 bases at V and 6 bases at J, with 12 bases between. CDR1 and CDR2 (germline): SGHAT, FQNNGV. The CDR3 consists of 15 residues. CDR3 loop: CASSLEGTLGNEQFF. Here the CDR3 DNA reads TGTGCCAGCAGCTTAGAGGGCACGTTGGGCAATGAGCAGTTCTTC.

The table lists this clone with a count of one. The chain links TRBV6-1 to TRBJ2-7, with 7 bases matching TRBD1. V shed 8 bases, J shed 6 bases, and the junction held 7 bases outside the gene matches. The CDR3 is 12 residues long. Germline assignment: CDR1 MNHNS and CDR2 SASEGT. CDR3 in amino acids: CASGGQPGEQYF. DNA of the CDR3: TGTGCCAGCGGGGGACAGCCAGGCGAGCAGTACTTC.

This clone has just one count. The chain uses TRBV5-1 and TRBJ2-1; a possible D gene is TRBD1 (6 bases). V was shortened by 5 bases and J by 3 bases, with 9 bases between the two germline ends. CDR1 and CDR2 from the germline V gene are SGHRS and YFSETQ. CDR3 length equals 13 residues. The CDR3 spells CASSQDSYNEQFF. CDR3 sequence (DNA): TGCGCCAGCAGTCAGGACAGCTACAATGAGCAGTTCTTC.

The V call is TRBV13, the J call TRBJ2-7, with TRBD1 matching over 8 bases. CDR1 is PRHDT, CDR2 FYEKMQ, per germline (reference sequence). V was clipped by 4 bases and J by 4 bases; unmatched bases: 15. The CDR3 covers 17 residues. The CDR3 DNA is TGTGCCAGCAGCTCCAGGGGGCTGGACCTAGTAGGATACGAGCAGTACTTC. This translates into CASSSRGLDLVGYEQYF.

The chain couples TRBV27 to TRBJ2-7; possible D gene TRBD1, 6 bases. Trimming pared 3 bases from V and 2 bases from J, leaving 17 bases between. The germline CDR1 and CDR2 sequences are MNHEY and SMNVEV (reference sequence). This CDR3 region has 16 residues. CDR3 bases: TGTGCCAGCAGTTTGGGCCTGGACAGCTACACCTACGAGCAGTACTTC. Its protein is CASSLGLDSYTYEQYF.

V is TRBV2 and J is TRBJ2-7; the D gene is possibly TRBD1 (5 bases). Germline CDR1 and CDR2: SNHLY and FYNNEI. Trimming removed 8 bases at V and 0 bases at J, with 14 bases between. The CDR3 runs to 14 residues. This CDR3 is CASADSSSSYEQYF. CDR3 nucleotides: TGTGCCAGCGCCGACAGTTCTTCCTCCTACGAGCAGTACTTC. Using reference TRBV2 and TRBJ2-7 for the parts outside the CDR3, the full variable domain is EPEVTQTPSHQVTQMGQEVILRCVPISNHLYFYWYRQILGQKVEFLVSFYNNEISEKSEIFDDQFSVERPDGSNFTLKIRSTKLEDSAMYFCASADSSSSYEQYFGPGTRLTVT.

The J gene is TRBJ2-7, the V gene TRBV11-2, with D maybe TRBD2 (6 bases). The CDR3 loop spans 15 amino acids. Germline CDR1 reads SGHAT; CDR2 reads FQNNGV. With 5 bases removed from V and 2 bases from J, the gap between germline ends came to 16 bases. As DNA, the CDR3 is TGTGCCAGCAGCGTGGCCGGGACTGCAGCCTACGAGCAGTACTTC. Translation: CASSVAGTAAYEQYF.

The gene calls are TRBV4-3 and TRBJ2-7; tentative D call: TRBD2 (5 bases). Deletions cut 1 base from V and 7 bases from J, with 17 bases between. Looked up from germline, CDR1 is LGHNA and CDR2 is YSLEER. CDR3 length equals 15 residues. In nucleotides, the CDR3 is TGCGCCAGCAGCCAAGGGGAAGGGCTCCAGCGGGAGCAGTACTTC. Translating gives CASSQGEGLQREQYF.

With regard to this clone: Within the sample, other DNA sequences also encode this same CDR3. V and J are TRBV28 and TRBJ1-4; the match to TRBD1 covers 10 bases. The germline V gene has CDR1 MDHEN and CDR2 SYDVKM. This CDR3 region has 15 residues. V lost 5 bases and J lost 8; bases outside the gene matches: 8. CDR3 nucleotide sequence: TGTGCCAGCAGTATGAGGGACAGGGGTTTGGAAAAACTGTTTTTT. Translated: CASSMRDRGLEKLFF.

A few counts support this clone. V gene TRBV30 combines with J gene TRBJ2-3; D is undetermined. CDR1 is GTSNPN and CDR2 is SVGIG in the germline V gene (reference sequence). This CDR3 is 11 amino acids long. Trimming took 4 bases from V and 2 from J, leaving 4 bases between them. The CDR3 is CAWTNTDTQYF. In DNA, the CDR3 is TGTGCCTGGACTAACACAGATACGCAGTATTTT.

The CDR3 loop is CASSEAGGGRGREDTQYF. CDR3 in DNA: TGTGCCAGCAGTGAAGCTGGGGGCGGGAGGGGCCGGGAAGATACGCAGTATTTT. The J gene is TRBJ2-3, the V gene TRBV6-1; 9 bases fit TRBD2. The ends lost 0 bases at V and 5 bases at J; junction bases unmatched: 12. Germline V lookup: CDR1 MNHNS, CDR2 SASEGT. This CDR3 has 18 amino acids.

The CDR3 is CATSRDRGGLEAFF. For the CDR3, the DNA is TGTGCCACCAGCAGAGATCGGGGGGGGCTCGAAGCTTTCTTT. The V and J genes are TRBV15 and TRBJ1-1, with D possibly matching TRBD1 (6 bases). Trimming removed 0 bases at V and 8 bases at J, with 13 bases between. Germline CDR1 reads LNHNV; CDR2 reads YYDKDF (reference sequence). The CDR3 runs to 14 residues.

The gene calls are TRBV5-1 and TRBJ2-1; TRBD2 matches 9 bases. Germline V gene lookup returns CDR1 SGHRS and CDR2 YFSETQ. The CDR3 loop spans 15 amino acids. With 4 bases clipped from V and 7 bases from J, the junction kept 9 bases outside the gene matches. The CDR3 here is CASSLGGRAVNEQFF. The CDR3 DNA sequence: TGCGCCAGCAGCCTTGGCGGGAGGGCCGTAAATGAGCAGTTCTTC.

The chain couples TRBV4-3 to TRBJ2-2; D might be TRBD2 (5 bases). Germline CDR1 and CDR2: LGHNA and YSLEER. CDR3 length: 17 residues. V lost 0 bases, J lost 4 bases, and 15 bases lay in between. CDR3 residues: CASSQDWLAEGTGELFF. The DNA of the CDR3 is TGCGCCAGCAGCCAAGATTGGCTAGCCGAGGGCACCGGGGAGCTGTTTTTT.